This entry concerns a single TCR beta chain. These data are taken from a study of CD8 T cells in Susac syndrome. TCR beta from blood CD8+ and CD4+ T cells was sequenced. TEMRA cells underwent FACS enrichment and CD8+ and CD4+ T cells underwent negative isolation. This CDR3 has 18 amino acids. V was trimmed by 3 bases and J by 6 bases, leaving 23 bases between them. Reverse transcription of about 0.5 to 1 ug RNA used random hexamers. TCRdb reanalysed the immunoSEQ multiplex PCR reads using MiXCR and keeps one entry per CDR3 protein. In the table there are about 400,000 distinct CDR3 sequences, approximately 85% of which are singletons.

This chain connects TRBV12-3 or TRBV12-4 to TRBJ2-2; D ambiguous. The sequencing sample was made of CD8+ T cells from PBMCs. The TCR originated in a human donor with multiple sclerosis. Here the CDR3 reads CASSFFVRWGTNPGELFF. DNA of the CDR3: TGTGCCAGCAGTTTTTTCGTCCGATGGGGTACTAACCCCGGGGAGCTGTTTTTT.